The T cell receptor (beta chain) under discussion was sequenced for a study of cytomegalovirus exposure and HLA in healthy donors. General observations from the study: TCR beta V segments were, for the most part, productive about 87% or about 30% of the time in an earlier analysis.

Details on this clone: The antigen is not known.

In the PCR, 60 Vbeta and 13 Jbeta primers were used. Using immunoSEQ multiplex PCR, the repertoire was profiled, and TCRdb retains in-frame clones only, with some absent. The repertoire holds 150,000 to 200,000 clones, around 80% seen once, with about 1.8% in the top ten. The CDR3 is 15 amino acids. CDR1 SGHNT and CDR2 YYREEE come from the germline V gene (reference sequence). Trimming shortened V by 4 bases and J by 3 bases, and 13 bases separated the two germline ends. V gene TRBV5-4 combines with J gene TRBJ2-2; tentatively, D is TRBD2 (5 bases). The sequence was obtained from a man between 18 and 29 years old in good health and CMV-seronegative. Input material: PBMCs. The CDR3 DNA reads as TGTGCCAGCAGCGGTCCAGCGGTGCACACCGGGGAGCTGTTTTTT. Encoded protein: CASSGPAVHTGELFF.